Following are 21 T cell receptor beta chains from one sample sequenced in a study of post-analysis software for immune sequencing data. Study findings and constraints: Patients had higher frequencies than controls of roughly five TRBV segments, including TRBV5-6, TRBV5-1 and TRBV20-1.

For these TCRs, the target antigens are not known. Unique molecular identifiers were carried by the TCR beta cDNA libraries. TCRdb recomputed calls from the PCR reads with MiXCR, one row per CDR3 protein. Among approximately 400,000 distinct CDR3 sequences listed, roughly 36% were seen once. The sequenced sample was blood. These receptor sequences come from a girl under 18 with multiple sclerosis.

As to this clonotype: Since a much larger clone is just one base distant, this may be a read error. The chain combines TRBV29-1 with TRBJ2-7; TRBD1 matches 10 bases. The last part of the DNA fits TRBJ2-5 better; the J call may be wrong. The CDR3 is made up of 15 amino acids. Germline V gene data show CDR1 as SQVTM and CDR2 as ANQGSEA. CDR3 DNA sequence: TGCAGCGTTGAGAGGGGGACAGGGGACGGAAAGACCCAGTACTTC. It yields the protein CSVERGTGDGKTQYF.

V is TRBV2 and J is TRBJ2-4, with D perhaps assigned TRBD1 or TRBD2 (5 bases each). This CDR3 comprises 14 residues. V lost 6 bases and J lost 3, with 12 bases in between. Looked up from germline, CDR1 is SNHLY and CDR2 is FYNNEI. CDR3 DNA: TGTGCCAGCAGCCACCGGGACGGCAAAAACATTCAGTACTTC. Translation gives CASSHRDGKNIQYF. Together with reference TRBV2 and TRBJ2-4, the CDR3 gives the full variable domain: EPEVTQTPSHQVTQMGQEVILRCVPISNHLYFYWYRQILGQKVEFLVSFYNNEISEKSEIFDDQFSVERPDGSNFTLKIRSTKLEDSAMYFCASSHRDGKNIQYFGAGTRLSVL.

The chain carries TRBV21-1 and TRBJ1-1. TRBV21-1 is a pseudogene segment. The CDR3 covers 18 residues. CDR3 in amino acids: CASSPLAGTSPMNTEAFF. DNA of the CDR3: TGTGCCAGCAGCCCCTTAGCCGGGACCTCCCCCATGAACACTGAAGCTTTCTTT.

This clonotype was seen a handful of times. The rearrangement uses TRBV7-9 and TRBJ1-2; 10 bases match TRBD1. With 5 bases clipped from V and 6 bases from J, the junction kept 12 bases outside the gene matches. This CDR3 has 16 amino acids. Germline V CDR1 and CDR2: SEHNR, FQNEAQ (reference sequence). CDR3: CASSTLDRGPRDGYTF. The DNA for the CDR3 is TGTGCCAGCAGCACATTAGACAGGGGGCCTCGTGATGGCTACACCTTC.

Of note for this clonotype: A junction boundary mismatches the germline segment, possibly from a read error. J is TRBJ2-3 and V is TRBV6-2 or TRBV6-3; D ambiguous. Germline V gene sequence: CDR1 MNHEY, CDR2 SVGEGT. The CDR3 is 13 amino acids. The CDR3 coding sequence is TGTGCCGGCAGTCGCATATGGGCAGATACGCAGTATTTT. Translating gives CAGSRIWADTQYF.

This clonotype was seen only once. CDR3 protein: CSASGVTEAFF. In DNA form, the CDR3 reads TGCAGTGCTAGTGGGGTTACTGAAGCTTTCTTT. The chain employs TRBV20-1 and TRBJ1-1; D uncertain. Deletions cut 3 bases from V and 5 bases from J, with 7 bases between. In germline, CDR1 is DFQATT, CDR2 SNEGSKA (reference sequence). CDR3 length: 11 amino acids.

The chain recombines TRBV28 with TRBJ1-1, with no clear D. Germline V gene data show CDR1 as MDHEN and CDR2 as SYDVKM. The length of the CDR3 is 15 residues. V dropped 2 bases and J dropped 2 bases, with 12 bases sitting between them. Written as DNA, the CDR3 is TGTGCCAGCAGTTTACTCCCGGTTGGAAACACTGAAGCTTTCTTT. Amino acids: CASSLLPVGNTEAFF.

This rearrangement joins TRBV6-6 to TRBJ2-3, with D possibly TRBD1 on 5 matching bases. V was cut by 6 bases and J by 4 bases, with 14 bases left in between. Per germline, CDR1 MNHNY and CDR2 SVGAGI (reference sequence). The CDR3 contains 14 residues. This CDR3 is CASSSVKGPDTQYF. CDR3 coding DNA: TGTGCCAGCAGCTCGGTAAAGGGGCCAGATACGCAGTATTTT.

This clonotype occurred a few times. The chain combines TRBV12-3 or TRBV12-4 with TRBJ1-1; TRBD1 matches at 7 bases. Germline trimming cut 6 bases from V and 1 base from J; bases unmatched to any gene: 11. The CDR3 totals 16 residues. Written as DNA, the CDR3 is TGTGCCAGCAGCCCCGACAGGGCCCGGCGGAACACTGAAGCTTTCTTT. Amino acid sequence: CASSPDRARRNTEAFF.

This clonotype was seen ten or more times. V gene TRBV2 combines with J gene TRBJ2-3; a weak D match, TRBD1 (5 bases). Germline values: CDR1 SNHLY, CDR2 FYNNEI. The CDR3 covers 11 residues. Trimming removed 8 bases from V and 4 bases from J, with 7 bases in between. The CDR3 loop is CASLGADTQYF. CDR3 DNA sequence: TGTGCCAGCCTAGGGGCAGATACGCAGTATTTT.

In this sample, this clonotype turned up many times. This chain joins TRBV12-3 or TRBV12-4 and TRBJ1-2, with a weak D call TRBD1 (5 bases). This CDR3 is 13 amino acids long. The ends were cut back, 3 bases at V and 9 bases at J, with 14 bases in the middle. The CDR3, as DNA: TGTGCCAGCAGTTTTGGGGGGTTGGGGAGCTACACCTTC. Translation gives CASSFGGLGSYTF.

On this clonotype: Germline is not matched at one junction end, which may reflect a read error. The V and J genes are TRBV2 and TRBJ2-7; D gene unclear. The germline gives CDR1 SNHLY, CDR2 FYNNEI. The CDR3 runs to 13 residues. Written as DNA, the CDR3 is TGTGCCAGCAGTGAAACCACGTCCTACAAGCAGTACTTC. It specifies CASSETTSYKQYF.

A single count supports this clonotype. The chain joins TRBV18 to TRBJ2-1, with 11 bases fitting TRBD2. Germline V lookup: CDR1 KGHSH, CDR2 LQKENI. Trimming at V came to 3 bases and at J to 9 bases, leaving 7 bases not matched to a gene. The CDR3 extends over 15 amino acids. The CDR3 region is CASSPGLAASGEQFF. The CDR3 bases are TGTGCCAGCTCACCGGGACTAGCGGCCTCGGGTGAGCAGTTCTTC.

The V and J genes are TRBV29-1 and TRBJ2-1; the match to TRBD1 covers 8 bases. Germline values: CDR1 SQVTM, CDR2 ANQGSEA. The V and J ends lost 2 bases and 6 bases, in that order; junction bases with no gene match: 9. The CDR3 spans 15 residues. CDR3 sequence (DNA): TGCAGCGTTGAAACACAGGGGGGAAGTGGCAATGAGCAGTTCTTC. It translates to CSVETQGGSGNEQFF.

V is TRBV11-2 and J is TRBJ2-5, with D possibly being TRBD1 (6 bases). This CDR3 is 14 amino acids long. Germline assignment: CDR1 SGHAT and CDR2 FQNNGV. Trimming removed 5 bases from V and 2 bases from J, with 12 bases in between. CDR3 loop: CASSPYRDQETQYF. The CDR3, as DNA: TGTGCCAGCAGCCCCTACAGGGATCAAGAGACCCAGTACTTC.

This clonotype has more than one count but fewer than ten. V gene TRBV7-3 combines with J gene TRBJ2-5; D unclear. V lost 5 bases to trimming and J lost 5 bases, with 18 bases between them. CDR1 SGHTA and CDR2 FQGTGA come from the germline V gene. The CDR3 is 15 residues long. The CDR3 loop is CASSRSSFDGETQYF. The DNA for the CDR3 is TGTGCCAGCAGCCGTTCTTCGTTTGACGGGGAGACCCAGTACTTC.

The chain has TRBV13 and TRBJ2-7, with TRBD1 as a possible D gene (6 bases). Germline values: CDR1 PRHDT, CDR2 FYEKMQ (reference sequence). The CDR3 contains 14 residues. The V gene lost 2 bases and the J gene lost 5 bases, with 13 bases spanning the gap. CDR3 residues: CASSLYRVFDEQYF. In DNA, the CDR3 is TGTGCCAGCAGCTTATACAGGGTATTCGACGAGCAGTACTTC.

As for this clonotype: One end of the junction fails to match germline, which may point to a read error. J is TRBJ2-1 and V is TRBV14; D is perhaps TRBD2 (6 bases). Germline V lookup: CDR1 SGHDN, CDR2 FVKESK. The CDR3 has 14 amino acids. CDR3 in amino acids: CASTPASAYDEQFF. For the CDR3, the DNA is TGTGCCAGCACCCCGGCTAGCGCCTACGATGAGCAGTTCTTC.

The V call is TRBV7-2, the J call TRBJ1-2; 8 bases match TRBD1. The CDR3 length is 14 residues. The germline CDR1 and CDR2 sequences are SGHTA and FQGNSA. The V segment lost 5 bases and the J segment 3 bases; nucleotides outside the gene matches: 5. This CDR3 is CASSLTDRDYGYTF. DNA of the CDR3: TGTGCCAGCAGCCTAACGGACAGGGACTATGGCTACACCTTC.

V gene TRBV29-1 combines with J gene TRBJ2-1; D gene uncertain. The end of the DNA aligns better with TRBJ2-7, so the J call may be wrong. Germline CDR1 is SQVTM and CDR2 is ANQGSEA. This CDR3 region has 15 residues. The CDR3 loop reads CSVRRGATPPYEQYF. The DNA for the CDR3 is TGCAGCGTCCGCCGTGGAGCGACCCCTCCCTACGAGCAGTACTTC.

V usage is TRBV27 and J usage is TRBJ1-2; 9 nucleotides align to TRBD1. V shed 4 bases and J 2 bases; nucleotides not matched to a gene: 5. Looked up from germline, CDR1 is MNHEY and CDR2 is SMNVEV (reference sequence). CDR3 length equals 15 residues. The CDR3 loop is CASSSAGTGNYGYTF. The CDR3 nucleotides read TGTGCCAGCAGTTCCGCCGGGACAGGGAACTATGGCTACACCTTC.